The entry below gives a single T cell receptor (beta chain) sequence along with its context. Its antigen is not known. Per germline, CDR1 KGHSH and CDR2 LQKENI. The ends were cut back, 3 bases at V and 2 bases at J, with 24 bases in the middle. CDR3 length: 19 residues. The PCR was carried out with 60 Vbeta primers and 13 Jbeta primers. Only in-frame clones appear in the TCRdb table, and some are missing; sequencing was by immunoSEQ multiplex PCR. The table lists more than 60,000 clones, around 68% of them singletons. This entry belongs to a study of cytomegalovirus exposure and HLA in healthy donors. Points from the study as a whole: Under in vitro conditions, three CMV-associated chains were confirmed as specific for CMV antigens.

The receptor was isolated from a man aged 40-50 years in good health and CMV-seropositive. What was sequenced was PBMCs. The chain combines TRBV18 with TRBJ2-3; weak D call: TRBD2 (6 bases). The CDR3 here is CASSPRPSSGGISTDTQYF. As DNA, the CDR3 is TGTGCCAGCTCACCGCGACCTTCCAGTGGCGGGATATCCACAGATACGCAGTATTTT. Complete variable domain (other parts from reference TRBV18 and TRBJ2-3): NAGVMQNPRHLVRRRGQEARLRCSPMKGHSHVYWYRQLPEEGLKFMVYLQKENIIDESGMPKERFSAEFPKEGPSILRIQQVVRGDSAAYFCASSPRPSSGGISTDTQYFGPGTRLTVL.